The 17 T cell receptor beta chains given below trace back to one sample, sequenced in a study of technical replicates of blood from several donors. TCRdb's table, derived via immunoSEQ multiplex PCR, lists solely in-frame clones and lacks some. The repertoire has about 59,000 clones, less than 98% of them found once; the top ten carry over 0.15%. Material for sequencing was T cells isolated from PBMCs. The receptor source for this set is a human donor in good health.

The chain carries TRBV5-4 and TRBJ2-7; TRBD2 aligns across 8 bases. Germline loops: CDR1 SGHNT, CDR2 YYREEE (reference sequence). Germline trimming cut 0 bases from V and 0 bases from J; bases unmatched to any gene: 11. The CDR3 length is 18 residues. The CDR3 sequence is CASSLGGRTSGFSYEQYF. DNA of the CDR3: TGTGCCAGCAGCTTGGGCGGTCGCACTAGCGGCTTCTCCTACGAGCAGTACTTC.

The rearrangement links TRBV10-2 to TRBJ2-7, with D unclear. Germline V lookup: CDR1 WSHSY, CDR2 SAAADI. V was pared by 4 bases and J by 5 bases, with 15 bases between. The CDR3 extends over 14 amino acids. The chain's CDR3 is CASSGFAVANEQYF. The DNA of the CDR3 is TGCGCCAGCAGTGGCTTTGCCGTGGCAAACGAGCAGTACTTC.

The CDR3: CASSYLAGGSGELFF. The CDR3 coding sequence is TGTGCCAGCAGTTATCTAGCGGGAGGATCCGGGGAGCTGTTTTTT. The chain employs TRBV27 and TRBJ2-2; TRBD2 agrees at 11 bases. Per germline, CDR1 MNHEY and CDR2 SMNVEV (reference sequence). V lost 4 bases, J lost 6 bases, and 4 bases stayed unmatched. This CDR3 comprises 15 residues.

This chain connects TRBV30 to TRBJ1-2; TRBD1 is a possible D gene (6 bases). CDR3 size: 14 residues. V lost 3 bases and J lost 8, with 19 bases in between. Looked up from germline, CDR1 is GTSNPN and CDR2 is SVGIG (reference sequence). The CDR3, as DNA: TGTGCCTGGAGCCCCCCAACAGGGTGGAGAGGCTACACCTTC. Its translation is CAWSPPTGWRGYTF.

This chain links TRBV5-5 with TRBJ1-2; D is perhaps TRBD1 (5 bases). Trimming took off 6 bases at V and 5 bases at J, with 17 bases between the two ends. The CDR3 is 14 amino acids. Germline V gives CDR1 SGHKS, CDR2 YYEKEE (reference sequence). CDR3 amino acids: CASTQSRQFYGYTF. CDR3 sequence (DNA): TGTGCCAGCACCCAGAGTCGACAGTTTTATGGCTACACCTTC.

V usage is TRBV6-1 and J usage is TRBJ1-2, with a tentative D call TRBD1 (5 bases). Germline values: CDR1 MNHNS, CDR2 SASEGT. This CDR3 spans 13 amino acids. V dropped 7 bases and J dropped 5 bases, with 14 bases sitting between them. The CDR3 sequence: CASNLAGNYGYTF. CDR3 nucleotide sequence: TGTGCCAGCAATTTGGCAGGGAATTATGGCTACACCTTC.

This clone was seen only a few times. The chain combines TRBV27 with TRBJ2-2; D is perhaps TRBD1 (5 bases). V lost 6 bases to trimming and J lost 0 bases, with 17 bases between them. Looked up from germline, CDR1 is MNHEY and CDR2 is SMNVEV (reference sequence). This CDR3 has 17 amino acids. CDR3 bases: TGTGCCAGCAGGAGACCTAGGGTGGGGCCGAACACCGGGGAGCTGTTTTTT. Translated, it gives CASRRPRVGPNTGELFF.

This sequence joins TRBV5-6 and TRBJ1-2; TRBD1 agrees at 10 bases. Losses at the gene ends were 3 bases for V and 8 bases for J; bases not matched to a gene: 10. The CDR3 consists of 15 residues. CDR1 SGHDT and CDR2 YYEEEE come from the germline V gene. CDR3 coding DNA: TGTGCCAGCAGCTCCCGGGACAGGGGATTGTACGGCTACACCTTC. Its translation: CASSSRDRGLYGYTF.

V gene TRBV28 combines with J gene TRBJ2-4; the D gene is possibly TRBD1 (6 bases). Germline V gene lookup returns CDR1 MDHEN and CDR2 SYDVKM. The CDR3 consists of 15 residues. The ends were cut back, 8 bases at V and 7 bases at J, with 21 bases in the middle. CDR3 residues: CASAEGVAGRNIQYF. The CDR3 DNA sequence: TGTGCCAGCGCCGAGGGGGTAGCTGGTCGGAACATTCAGTACTTC. Variable domain in full (rest from reference TRBV28 and TRBJ2-4): DVKVTQSSRYLVKRTGEKVFLECVQDMDHENMFWYRQDPGLGLRLIYFSYDVKMKEKGDIPEGYSVSREKKERFSLILESASTNQTSMYLCASAEGVAGRNIQYFGAGTRLSVL.

The chain joins TRBV7-9 to TRBJ1-1; no firm D call. Germline loops: CDR1 SEHNR, CDR2 FQNEAQ (reference sequence). The CDR3 covers 11 residues. V dropped 5 bases and J dropped 7 bases, with 8 bases sitting between them. The CDR3 region has the DNA TGTGCCAGCAGCCTAACCCTTGAAGCTTTCTTT. Its protein product is CASSLTLEAFF.

This chain connects TRBV6-5 to TRBJ1-2; the match to TRBD1 covers 12 bases. CDR1 and CDR2 (germline): MNHEY, SVGAGI. V trimming: 6 bases; J trimming: 3 bases; junction bases outside the gene matches: 5. This CDR3 comprises 15 residues. CDR3 residues: CASRGDRGRYYGYTF. CDR3 DNA: TGTGCCAGCAGGGGGGACAGGGGGCGGTACTATGGCTACACCTTC.

This chain links TRBV6-1 with TRBJ1-1; possibly TRBD1 for D (6 bases). V was pared by 2 bases and J by 3 bases, with 7 bases between. The CDR3 contains 13 residues. Germline V gene data show CDR1 as MNHNS and CDR2 as SASEGT. This chain's CDR3 is CASSERGYTEAFF. The CDR3 nucleotides read TGTGCCAGCAGTGAAAGGGGGTACACTGAAGCTTTCTTT.

The gene calls are TRBV9 and TRBJ1-1; no clear D. Per the germline V gene, CDR1 is SGDLS and CDR2 is YYNGEE. The CDR3 length is 11 residues. As DNA, the CDR3 is TGTGCAAGCGGTGGTAGCACTGAAGCTTTCTTT. It encodes CASGGSTEAFF.

The chain has TRBV7-9 and TRBJ2-7; no clear D gene. The CDR3 has 12 residues. The V end lost 3 bases, the J end lost 7 bases, and 10 bases lay between the germline ends. CDR1 SEHNR and CDR2 FQNEAQ come from the germline V gene (reference sequence). Here the CDR3 DNA reads TGTGCCAGCAGCTTCCTACCCGGGGAGCAGTACTTC. It encodes CASSFLPGEQYF.

A single count supports this clone. This chain connects TRBV6-5 to TRBJ1-2; D remains unclear. The CDR3 extends over 11 amino acids. CDR1 MNHEY and CDR2 SVGAGI come from the germline V gene. V shed 5 bases and J shed 6 bases, with 7 bases lying between them. The CDR3 spells CASSPGNGYTF. CDR3 nucleotide sequence: TGTGCCAGCAGTCCAGGAAATGGCTACACCTTC.

J is TRBJ2-7 and V is TRBV15; perhaps TRBD1 as D (6 bases). This CDR3 spans 14 amino acids. Trimming pared 3 bases from V and 5 bases from J, leaving 14 bases between. In germline, CDR1 is LNHNV, CDR2 YYDKDF (reference sequence). The CDR3 nucleotides are TGTGCCACCAGCAGGGATACAGGGATCCACGAGCAGTACTTC. Its translation: CATSRDTGIHEQYF.

The chain is built from TRBV7-6 and TRBJ1-1, with D possibly being TRBD1 (6 bases). The V and J ends lost 4 bases and 4 bases respectively, with 13 bases between them. Germline CDR1 SGHVS, CDR2 FNYEAQ. This CDR3 is 14 amino acids long. DNA for the CDR3: TGTGCCAGCAGCTACCGGACAGATGGCACTGAAGCTTTCTTT. Its protein is CASSYRTDGTEAFF.